This TCR beta chain derives from a study of blood T cell repertoires in COVID-19. Study in general: Some COVID-19 samples were acute and others convalescent; all came from the United States, Italy and Spain. In each case, the material was cDNA or gDNA derived from T cells, B-cell-depleted T cells, or PBMCs.

This CDR3 comprises 15 residues. CDR1 ENHRY and CDR2 SYGVKD come from the germline V gene. J lost 7 bases, V lost 7 bases, and 12 bases had no gene match. Libraries were prepared by immunoSEQ multiplex PCR; TCRdb keeps only in-frame clonotypes and omits some of them. The sample yields around 250,000 clones, about 85% seen once. This clone was observed a handful of times. This sequence joins TRBV10-3 and TRBJ2-2, with 7 nucleotides matching TRBD1. The source is a woman aged 50 to 65 who had been exposed to COVID-19. The material sequenced was PBMCs or T cells enriched from blood (not recorded which). The CDR3 protein is CAITPVVGGNGELFF. CDR3 in DNA: TGTGCCATCACCCCAGTAGTAGGGGGCAACGGGGAGCTGTTTTTT.